This T cell receptor beta chain was captured by sequencing in a study of CD8 T cells in Susac syndrome. The germline V gene encodes CDR1 KGHSH and CDR2 LQKENI. The length of the CDR3 is 14 residues. Trimming shortened V by 1 base and J by 4 bases, and 7 bases separated the two germline ends. Random hexamers were used to reverse transcribe 0.5 to 1 ug of RNA. Each CDR3 protein gets one entry after TCRdb re-called the immunoSEQ multiplex PCR reads with MiXCR. The sample has tens of thousands of distinct CDR3 sequences, about 95% seen once. The sequencing input was CD4+ T cells from PBMCs. The sequence was obtained from a human donor with Susac syndrome. The chain has TRBV18 and TRBJ2-2; no reliable D call. In nucleotides, the CDR3 is TGTGCCAGCTCACCACAAAAGCTCACCGGGGAGCTGTTTTTT. It is translated as CASSPQKLTGELFF.